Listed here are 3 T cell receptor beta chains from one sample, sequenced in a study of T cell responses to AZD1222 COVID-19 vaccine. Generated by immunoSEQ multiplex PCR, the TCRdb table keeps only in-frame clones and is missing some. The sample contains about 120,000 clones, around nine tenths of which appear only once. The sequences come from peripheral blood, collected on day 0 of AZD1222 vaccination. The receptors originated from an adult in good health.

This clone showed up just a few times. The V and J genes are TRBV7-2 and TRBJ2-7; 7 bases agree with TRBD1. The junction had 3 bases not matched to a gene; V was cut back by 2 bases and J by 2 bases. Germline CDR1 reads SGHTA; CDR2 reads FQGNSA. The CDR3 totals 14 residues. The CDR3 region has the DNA TGTGCCAGCAGCTTAACAGGGGTTGCCTACGAGCAGTACTTC. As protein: CASSLTGVAYEQYF.

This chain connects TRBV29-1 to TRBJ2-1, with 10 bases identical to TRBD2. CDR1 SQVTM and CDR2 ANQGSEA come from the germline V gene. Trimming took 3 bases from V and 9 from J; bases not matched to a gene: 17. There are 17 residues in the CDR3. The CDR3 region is CSVEPQGLAGVGGEQFF. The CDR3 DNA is TGCAGCGTTGAGCCCCAGGGTCTAGCGGGAGTGGGTGGTGAGCAGTTCTTC.

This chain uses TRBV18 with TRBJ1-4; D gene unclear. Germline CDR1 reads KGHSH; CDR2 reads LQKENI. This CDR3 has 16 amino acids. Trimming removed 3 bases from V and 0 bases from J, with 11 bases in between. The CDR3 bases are TGTGCCAGCTCACCGCTCGGGGTCTCAACTAATGAAAAACTGTTTTTT. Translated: CASSPLGVSTNEKLFF.